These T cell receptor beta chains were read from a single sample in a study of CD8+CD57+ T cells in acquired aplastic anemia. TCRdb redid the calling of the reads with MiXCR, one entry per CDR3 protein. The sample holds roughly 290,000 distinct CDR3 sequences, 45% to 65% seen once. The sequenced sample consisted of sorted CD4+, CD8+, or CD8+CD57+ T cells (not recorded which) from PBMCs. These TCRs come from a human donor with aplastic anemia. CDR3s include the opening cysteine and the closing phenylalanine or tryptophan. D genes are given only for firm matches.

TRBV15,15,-,CATSRDRLAQETQYF
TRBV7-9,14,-,CASSLYPGGEKLFF
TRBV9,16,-,CASSEGTGYSNSPLHF
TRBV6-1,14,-,CASSEAPGVGGYTF
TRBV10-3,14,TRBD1,CAIRARDRGTEAFF
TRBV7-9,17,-,CASSLGGWGRNYNEQFF
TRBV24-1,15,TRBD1,CATSGTGGRSGELFF
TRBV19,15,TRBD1,CASSTTGGGPGKLFF
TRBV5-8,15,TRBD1,CASSTRDRGLNEQFF
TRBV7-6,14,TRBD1,CASSSRQGLETQYF
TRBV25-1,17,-,CASSESPGQRSTYEQYF
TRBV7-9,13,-,CASSLTVGTEAFF
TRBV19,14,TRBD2,CASSVLAGVLEQYF
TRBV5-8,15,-,CASSLDQRFAGTQYF
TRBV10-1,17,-,CASSGGGTRRGTDTQYF
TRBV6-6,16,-,CASSREGSSYNSPLHF
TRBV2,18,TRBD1,CASSDLLNRGRAEETQYF
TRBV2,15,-,CASSVGATGANVLTF
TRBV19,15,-,CASSSSRDGNYEQYF
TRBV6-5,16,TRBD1,CASSYSDTGTDTEAFF
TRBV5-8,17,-,CASSQQSRGPRAREQFF
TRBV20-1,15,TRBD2,CSAHQTSGRSYEQYF
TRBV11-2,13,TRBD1,CASRRGTGYGYTF
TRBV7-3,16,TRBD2,CASSPSSGGAYNEQFF
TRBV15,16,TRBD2,CATSSRGGASYNEQFF
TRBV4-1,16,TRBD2,CASSPIRGEGSDEQYF
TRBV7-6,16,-,CASSLGFGSNTGELFF
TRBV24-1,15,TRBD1,CATSGSGTGEETQYF
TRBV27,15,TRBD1,CASTLAGTANSPLHF
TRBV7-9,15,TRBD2,CASSRGGGRGGEQFF
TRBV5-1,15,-,CASSSRPTGTDTQYF
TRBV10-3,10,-,CAIGQETQYF
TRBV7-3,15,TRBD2,CASSLGSGGPYEQYF
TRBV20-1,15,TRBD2,CSRKKPGLAQYEQYF
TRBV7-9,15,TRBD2,CASTLPGLAVNQGFF
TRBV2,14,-,CASSLASQREKLFF
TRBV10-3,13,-,CAMRRENTGELFF
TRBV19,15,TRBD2,CASSWTSGGAYEQYF
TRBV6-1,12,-,CASSEKNYGYTF
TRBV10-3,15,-,CAIRTTGFKNTEAFF
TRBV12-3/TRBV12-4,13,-,CASSPIKGEKLFF
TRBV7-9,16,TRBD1,CASSQLTGAYNSPLHF
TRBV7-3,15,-,CASSLAGPSWDTQYF
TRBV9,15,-,CASSVTVHSTDTQYF
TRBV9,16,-,CASSVETNRPTDTQYF
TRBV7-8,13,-,CAISQSWSDTQYF
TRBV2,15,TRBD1,CASSGRDRRYYEQYF
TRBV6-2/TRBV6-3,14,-,CASSLTRNGETQYF
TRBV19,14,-,CASNGGGSFETQYF
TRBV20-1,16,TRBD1,CSASAGQGFNTGELFF
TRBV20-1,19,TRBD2,CSARDRTSGGHWGTDTQYF
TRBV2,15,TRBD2,CASSLSGRAENEQFF
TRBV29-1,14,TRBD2,CSSLAGAGTGELFF
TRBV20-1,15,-,CSASLGAGVTYEQYF
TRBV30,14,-,CAWSVTTGQTEAFF